What follows describes a single T cell receptor beta chain. The data were obtained in a study of blood T cell repertoires in COVID-19. The assay was immunoSEQ multiplex PCR, and TCRdb's table has in-frame clones only and misses some. The sample records 100,000 to 150,000 clones, about 86% being singletons. The CDR3 extends over 14 amino acids. Trimming left V 8 bases short and J 1 base short, with 12 bases between. The germline V gene encodes CDR1 WSHSY and CDR2 SAAADI. The sequence came from a woman aged 50 to 65 who had recovered from COVID-19. The chain couples TRBV10-2 to TRBJ1-5; D not certain. Sequencing was done on a sample of PBMCs or T cells enriched from blood (not recorded which). The chain's CDR3 is CASSAAGSNQPQHF. CDR3 DNA: TGCGCCAGCTCCGCGGCGGGGAGCAATCAGCCCCAGCATTTT.